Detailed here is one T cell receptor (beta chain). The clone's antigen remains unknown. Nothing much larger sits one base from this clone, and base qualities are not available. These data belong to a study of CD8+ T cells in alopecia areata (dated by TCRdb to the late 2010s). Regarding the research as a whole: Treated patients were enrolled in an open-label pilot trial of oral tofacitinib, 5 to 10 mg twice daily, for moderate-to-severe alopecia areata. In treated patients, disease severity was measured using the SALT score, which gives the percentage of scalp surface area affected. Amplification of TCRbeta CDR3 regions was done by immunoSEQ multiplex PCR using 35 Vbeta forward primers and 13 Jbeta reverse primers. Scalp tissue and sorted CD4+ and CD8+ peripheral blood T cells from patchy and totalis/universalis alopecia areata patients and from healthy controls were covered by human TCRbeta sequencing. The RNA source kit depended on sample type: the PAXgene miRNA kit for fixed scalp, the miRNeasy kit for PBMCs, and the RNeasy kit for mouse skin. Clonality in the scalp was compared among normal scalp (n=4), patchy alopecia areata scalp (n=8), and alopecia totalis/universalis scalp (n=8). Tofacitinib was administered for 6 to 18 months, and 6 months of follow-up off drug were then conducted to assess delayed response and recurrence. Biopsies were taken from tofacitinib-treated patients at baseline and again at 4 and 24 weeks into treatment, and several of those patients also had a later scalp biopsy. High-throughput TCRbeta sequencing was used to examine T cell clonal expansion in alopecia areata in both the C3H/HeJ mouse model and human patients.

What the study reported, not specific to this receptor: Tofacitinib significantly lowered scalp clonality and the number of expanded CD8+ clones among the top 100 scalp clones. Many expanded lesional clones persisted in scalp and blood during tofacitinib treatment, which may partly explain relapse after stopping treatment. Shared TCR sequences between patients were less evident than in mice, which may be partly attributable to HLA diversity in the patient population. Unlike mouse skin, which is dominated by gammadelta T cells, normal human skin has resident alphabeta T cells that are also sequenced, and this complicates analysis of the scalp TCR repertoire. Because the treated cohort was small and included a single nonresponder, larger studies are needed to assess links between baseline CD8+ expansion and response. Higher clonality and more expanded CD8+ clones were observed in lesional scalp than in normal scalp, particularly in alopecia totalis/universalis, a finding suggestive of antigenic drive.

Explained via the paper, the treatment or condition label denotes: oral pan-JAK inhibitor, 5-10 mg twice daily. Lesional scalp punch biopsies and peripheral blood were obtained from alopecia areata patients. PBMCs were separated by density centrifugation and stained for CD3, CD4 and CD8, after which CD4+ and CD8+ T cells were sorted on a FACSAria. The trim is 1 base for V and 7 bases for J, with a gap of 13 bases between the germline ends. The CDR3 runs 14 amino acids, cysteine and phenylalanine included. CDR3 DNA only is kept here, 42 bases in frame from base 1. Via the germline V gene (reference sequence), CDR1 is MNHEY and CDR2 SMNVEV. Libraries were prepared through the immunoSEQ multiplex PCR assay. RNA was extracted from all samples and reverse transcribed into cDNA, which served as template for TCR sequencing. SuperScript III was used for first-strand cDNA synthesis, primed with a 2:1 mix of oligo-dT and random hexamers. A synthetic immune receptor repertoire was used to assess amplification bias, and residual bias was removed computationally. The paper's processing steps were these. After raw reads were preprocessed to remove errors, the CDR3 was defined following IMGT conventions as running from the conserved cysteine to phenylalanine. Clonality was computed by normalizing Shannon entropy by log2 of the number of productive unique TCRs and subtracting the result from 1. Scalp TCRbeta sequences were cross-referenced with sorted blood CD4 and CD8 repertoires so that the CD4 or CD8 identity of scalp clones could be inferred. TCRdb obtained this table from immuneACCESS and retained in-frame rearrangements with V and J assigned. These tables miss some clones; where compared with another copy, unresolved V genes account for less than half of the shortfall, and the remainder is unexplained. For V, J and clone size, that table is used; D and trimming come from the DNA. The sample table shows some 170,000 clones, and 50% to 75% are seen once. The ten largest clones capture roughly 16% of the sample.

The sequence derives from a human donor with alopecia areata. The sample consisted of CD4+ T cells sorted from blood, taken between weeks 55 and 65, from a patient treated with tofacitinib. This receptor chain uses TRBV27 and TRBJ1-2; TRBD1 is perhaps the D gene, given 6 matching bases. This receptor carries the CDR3 CASSLYSQGLGYTF. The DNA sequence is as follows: TGTGCCAGCAGTTTATACTCCCAGGGGCTTGGCTACACCTTC.